These T cell receptor beta chains were read from a single sample in a study of blood T cell repertoires in COVID-19. TCRdb's copy holds only in-frame clones and misses some; the assay was immunoSEQ multiplex PCR. The sample shows 110,000 to 150,000 clones, roughly 91% of them seen only once. The sample was peripheral blood. These TCRs come from a man aged 55 to 70 with active or convalescent COVID-19. Both conserved end residues are part of each CDR3. The D gene is left open where the match is weak. Clone size is stated in some rows and not others, as once, few, many or a class when expanded.

V,D,J,size,length,CDR3,DNA
TRBV7-2,TRBD1,TRBJ2-7,.,15,CASSSRQGGTYEQYF,TGTGCCAGCAGCTCGAGACAGGGGGGGACCTACGAGCAGTACTTC
TRBV6-2/TRBV6-3,TRBD2,TRBJ2-7,few,14,CASSYGSGSHEQYF,TGTGCCAGCAGCTATGGAAGCGGGAGCCACGAGCAGTACTTC
TRBV5-4,TRBD2,TRBJ2-4,once,17,CASSLGGGSLAKNIQYF,TGTGCCAGCAGCTTAGGCGGGGGGTCCCTAGCCAAAAACATTCAGTACTTC
TRBV30,.,TRBJ1-1,.,14,CAWRVQGRFTEAFF,TGTGCCTGGAGGGTCCAAGGGAGATTCACTGAAGCTTTCTTT
TRBV9,.,TRBJ1-4,.,14,CASSPRLGDEKLFF,TGTGCCAGCAGTCCCCGGTTGGGAGATGAAAAACTGTTTTTT
TRBV24-1,TRBD1,TRBJ1-5,once,12,CATGTGGQPQHF,TGTGCCACCGGGACAGGGGGACAGCCCCAGCATTTT
TRBV24-1,.,TRBJ1-2,.,14,CATSDEGVNYGYTF,TGTGCCACCAGTGACGAGGGAGTTAACTATGGCTACACCTTC
TRBV6-5,.,TRBJ1-3,.,15,CASSPVGGSGNTIYF,TGTGCCAGCAGCCCAGTTGGAGGGTCTGGAAACACCATATATTTT
TRBV2,.,TRBJ2-4,.,16,CASSENPTVAKNIQYF,TGTGCCAGCAGTGAAAACCCCACAGTGGCCAAAAACATTCAGTACTTC
TRBV6-7,.,TRBJ2-1,.,15,CASSFPLPGKGEQFF,TGTGCCAGCAGTTTCCCCCTCCCGGGGAAAGGGGAGCAGTTCTTC
TRBV6-5,.,TRBJ2-6,.,16,CASSSYQGAGANVLTF,TGTGCCAGCAGTTCTTATCAGGGTGCTGGGGCCAACGTCCTGACTTTC
TRBV27,.,TRBJ1-2,once,14,CASSLNRGGYGYTF,TGTGCCAGCAGTTTAAATCGGGGGGGCTATGGCTACACCTTC
TRBV30,TRBD2,TRBJ2-7,.,13,CAWTLLASGEQYF,TGTGCCTGGACCTTACTAGCGTCGGGCGAGCAGTACTTC
TRBV19,.,TRBJ2-1,few,14,CASSIGHRENEQFF,TGTGCCAGTAGTATAGGCCACAGGGAAAATGAGCAGTTCTTC
TRBV7-8,TRBD1,TRBJ1-2,.,15,CASSLAGQGARGYTF,TGTGCCAGCAGCTTAGCGGGACAGGGGGCGAGAGGCTACACCTTC
TRBV24-1,TRBD1,TRBJ1-5,.,16,CATSDRNRGANQPQHF,TGTGCCACCAGTGATAGAAACAGGGGAGCAAATCAGCCCCAGCATTTT
TRBV19,TRBD1,TRBJ2-3,.,15,CASNTRDRGTDTQYF,TGTGCCAGTAACACCCGGGACAGAGGCACAGATACGCAGTATTTT
TRBV9,.,TRBJ1-2,.,13,CASSVVIRSGYTF,TGTGCCAGCAGCGTAGTTATAAGGAGTGGCTACACCTTC
TRBV27,.,TRBJ2-7,.,17,CASSLRMGFGSSYEQYF,TGTGCCAGCAGTTTAAGGATGGGATTCGGGAGCTCCTACGAGCAGTACTTC
TRBV24-1,TRBD2,TRBJ2-7,.,15,CATSDFSSGSNEQYF,TGTGCCACCAGTGATTTTTCTAGCGGGAGCAACGAGCAGTACTTC
TRBV19,TRBD1,TRBJ2-5,.,14,CASSPTGGRETQYF,TGTGCCAGTAGCCCGACAGGGGGTAGGGAGACCCAGTACTTC
TRBV5-8,TRBD2,TRBJ2-3,.,15,CASSPLAGGADTQYF,TGTGCCAGCAGTCCCTTAGCGGGAGGGGCAGATACGCAGTATTTT
TRBV15,.,TRBJ2-2,.,16,CATSRDRGSNTGELFF,TGTGCCACCAGCAGAGACAGGGGTTCGAACACCGGGGAGCTGTTTTTT
TRBV24-1,TRBD2,TRBJ2-7,.,16,CATSDLSLAGVSEQYF,TGTGCCACCAGTGATTTGAGCCTAGCGGGAGTAAGCGAGCAGTACTTC
TRBV6-2/TRBV6-3,.,TRBJ1-4,.,14,CASSQTATNEKLFF,TGTGCCAGCAGTCAGACAGCAACTAATGAAAAACTGTTTTTT
TRBV3-1/TRBV3-2,.,TRBJ1-6,.,14,CASTAWRENSPLHF,TGTGCCAGCACGGCGTGGCGGGAAAATTCACCCCTCCACTTT
TRBV28,TRBD2,TRBJ2-1,.,18,CASSFSFRSSGRWNEQFF,TGTGCCAGCAGTTTCTCCTTTCGTTCTAGCGGGAGGTGGAATGAGCAGTTCTTC
TRBV4-2,.,TRBJ1-6,.,17,CASSQALSGQKNSPLHF,TGTGCCAGCAGCCAAGCGTTGTCAGGGCAGAAGAATTCACCCCTCCACTTT
TRBV28,.,TRBJ1-1,.,15,CASSPWGQGVGEAFF,TGTGCCAGCAGTCCCTGGGGGCAGGGAGTTGGTGAAGCTTTCTTT
TRBV4-3,TRBD2,TRBJ2-3,.,17,CASSQDSSGRAGDTQYF,TGCGCCAGCAGCCAAGATAGTAGCGGGAGGGCCGGAGATACGCAGTATTTT
TRBV3-1/TRBV3-2,.,TRBJ2-7,few,13,CASSQDRHSEQYF,TGTGCCAGCAGCCAAGATAGACACAGCGAGCAGTACTTC
TRBV18,.,TRBJ1-2,.,14,CASSPSQDRSGYTF,TGTGCCAGCTCACCGAGTCAAGACAGGAGTGGCTACACCTTC
TRBV6-5,TRBD1,TRBJ1-2,few,13,CASRGAGGNGYTF,TGTGCCAGCAGGGGGGCAGGGGGCAATGGCTACACCTTC
TRBV5-1,.,TRBJ2-3,.,14,CASSGGRSTDTQYF,TGCGCCAGCAGCGGAGGCAGGAGCACAGATACGCAGTATTTT
TRBV5-4,.,TRBJ1-1,.,14,CASSLATMNTEAFF,TGTGCCAGCAGCTTGGCCACTATGAACACTGAAGCTTTCTTT
TRBV27,TRBD1,TRBJ1-1,.,18,CASSFLRDRGSMNTEAFF,TGTGCCAGCAGTTTCCTGCGGGACAGGGGATCCATGAACACTGAAGCTTTCTTT
TRBV10-3,TRBD1,TRBJ1-1,.,14,CAISDRGREGEAFF,TGTGCCATCAGTGACAGGGGGCGGGAGGGGGAAGCTTTCTTT
TRBV24-1,.,TRBJ2-7,.,11,CATGRGYEQYF,TGTGCCACCGGCCGCGGGTACGAGCAGTACTTC